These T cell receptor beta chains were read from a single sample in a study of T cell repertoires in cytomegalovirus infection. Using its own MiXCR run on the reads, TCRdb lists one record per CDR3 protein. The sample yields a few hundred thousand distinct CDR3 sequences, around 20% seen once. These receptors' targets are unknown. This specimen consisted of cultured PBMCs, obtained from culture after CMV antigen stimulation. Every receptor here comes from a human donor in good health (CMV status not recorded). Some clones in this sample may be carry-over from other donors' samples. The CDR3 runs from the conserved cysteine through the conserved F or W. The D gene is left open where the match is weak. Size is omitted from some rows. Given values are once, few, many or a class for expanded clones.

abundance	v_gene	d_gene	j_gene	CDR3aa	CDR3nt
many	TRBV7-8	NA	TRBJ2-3	CASSLNPSQDTQYF	TGTGCCAGCAGCCTCAATCCCTCGCAAGATACGCAGTATTTT
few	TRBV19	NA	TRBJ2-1	CASSARRVGHEQFF	TGTGCCAGTAGTGCCCGCCGCGTGGGGCATGAGCAGTTCTTC
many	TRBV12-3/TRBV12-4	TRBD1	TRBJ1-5	CASRGQVSNQPQHF	TGTGCCAGCAGAGGACAGGTTAGCAATCAGCCCCAGCATTTT
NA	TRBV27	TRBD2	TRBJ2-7	CASSPRGGPPVGEQYF	TGTGCCAGCAGTCCCCGGGGGGGTCCCCCGGTTGGCGAGCAGTACTTC
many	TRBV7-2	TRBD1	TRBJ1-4	CASSLGTGNFEKLFF	TGTGCCAGCAGCTTAGGGACAGGGAATTTTGAAAAACTGTTTTTT
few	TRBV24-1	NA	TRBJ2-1	CATSDPTLPNEQFF	TGTGCCACCAGTGACCCGACTCTACCCAATGAGCAGTTCTTC
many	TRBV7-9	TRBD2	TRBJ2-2	CASSLIAGVNTGELFF	TGTGCCAGCAGCTTAATAGCGGGAGTGAACACCGGGGAGCTGTTTTTT
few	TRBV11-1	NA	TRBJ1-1	CASSSSGSRNEAFF	TGTGCCAGCAGCTCGAGTGGTAGTCGGAATGAAGCTTTCTTT
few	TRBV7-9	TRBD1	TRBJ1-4	CASSTTGEGEKLFF	TGTGCCAGCAGCACTACAGGGGAAGGAGAAAAACTGTTTTTT
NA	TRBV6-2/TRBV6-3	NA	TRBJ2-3	CASSYSEGGTDTQYF	TGTGCCAGCAGTTACTCGGAAGGGGGCACAGATACGCAGTATTTT
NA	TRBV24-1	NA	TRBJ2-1	CATSEARGLYNEQFF	TGTGCCACCAGTGAGGCGAGGGGACTCTACAATGAGCAGTTCTTC
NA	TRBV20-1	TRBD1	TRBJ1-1	CSAKQGAVTEAFF	TGCAGTGCAAAACAGGGGGCCGTCACTGAAGCTTTCTTT
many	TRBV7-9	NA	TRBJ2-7	CASSFRARYYEQYF	TGTGCCAGCAGCTTCAGGGCGCGGTACTACGAGCAGTACTTC
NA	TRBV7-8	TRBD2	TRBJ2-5	CASSARGGETQYF	TGTGCCAGCAGCGCGCGCGGGGGGGAGACCCAGTACTTC
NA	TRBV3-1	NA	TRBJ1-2	CASSQDSQTNYGYTF	TGTGCCAGCAGCCAAGATAGCCAAACTAACTATGGCTACACCTTC
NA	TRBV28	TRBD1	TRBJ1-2	CASSILQGAGYTF	TGTGCCAGCAGTATCCTCCAGGGGGCTGGCTACACCTTC
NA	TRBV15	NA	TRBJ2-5	CATSRDGGTQETQYF	TGTGCCACCAGCAGAGATGGGGGCACCCAAGAGACCCAGTACTTC
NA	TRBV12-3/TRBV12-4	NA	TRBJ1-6	CASSYSEHNSPLHF	TGTGCCAGCAGTTACTCAGAGCATAATTCACCCCTCCACTTT
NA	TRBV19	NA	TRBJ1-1	CASSPLIFRGNTEAFF	TGTGCCAGTAGTCCCCTAATATTTCGAGGGAACACTGAAGCTTTCTTT
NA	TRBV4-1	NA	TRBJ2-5	CASSQVWGEQTQYF	TGCGCCAGCAGCCAAGTTTGGGGCGAACAGACCCAGTACTTC
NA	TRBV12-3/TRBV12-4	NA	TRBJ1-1	CASSSQTVRGGAFF	TGTGCCAGCAGTTCACAGACCGTCCGAGGAGGGGCTTTCTTT
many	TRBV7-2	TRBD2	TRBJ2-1	CASSPRLAGEQFF	TGTGCCAGCAGCCCGAGACTAGCTGGTGAGCAGTTCTTC
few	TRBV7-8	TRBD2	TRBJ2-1	CASSSRLAEAKQFF	TGTGCCAGCAGCTCTAGACTAGCGGAGGCCAAGCAGTTCTTC
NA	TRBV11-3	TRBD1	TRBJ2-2	CASSADRVLGELFF	TGTGCCAGCAGCGCCGACAGGGTGCTCGGGGAGCTGTTTTTT
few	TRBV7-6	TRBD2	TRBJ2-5	CASSRMGGSASGRPLSRETQYF	TGTGCCAGCAGCCGGATGGGGGGGTCCGCTAGCGGGAGGCCCTTGTCCCGAGAGACCCAGTACTTC
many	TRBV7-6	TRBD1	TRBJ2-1	CASSTWTGSDEQFF	TGTGCCAGCAGCACGTGGACAGGGAGCGATGAGCAGTTCTTC
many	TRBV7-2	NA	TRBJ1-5	CASRPGGSVNNQPQHF	TGTGCCAGCAGGCCCGGGGGGTCGGTGAACAATCAGCCCCAGCATTTT
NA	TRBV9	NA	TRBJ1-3	CASQSGNTIYF	TGTGCCAGCCAGAGTGGAAACACCATATATTTT
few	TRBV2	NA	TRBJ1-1	CASKMEVEAFF	TGTGCCAGCAAAATGGAGGTTGAAGCTTTCTTT
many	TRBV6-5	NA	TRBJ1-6	CASSYTNQRRSPLHF	TGTGCCAGCAGTTACACTAATCAAAGAAGGTCACCCCTCCACTTT
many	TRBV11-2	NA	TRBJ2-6	CASSQGGILRSGANVLTF	TGTGCCAGCAGCCAAGGGGGGATCCTCCGCTCTGGGGCCAACGTCCTGACTTTC
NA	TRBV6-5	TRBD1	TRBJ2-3	CASSTTGFADTQYF	TGTGCCAGCAGTACGACAGGGTTTGCAGATACGCAGTATTTT
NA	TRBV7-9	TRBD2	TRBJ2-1	CASSLGLAGGPTYNEQFF	TGTGCCAGCAGCCTGGGACTAGCGGGAGGGCCCACCTACAATGAGCAGTTCTTC
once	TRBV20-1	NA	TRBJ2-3	CRVDSSRTDTQYF	TGCAGAGTCGACTCTAGCCGCACAGATACGCAGTATTTT
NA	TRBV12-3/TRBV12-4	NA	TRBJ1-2	CASSRIPRGPGDGYTF	TGTGCCAGCAGCCGAATCCCTCGTGGGCCAGGGGATGGCTACACCTTC
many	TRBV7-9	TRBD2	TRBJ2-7	CASSLAVSWLADSYEQYF	TGTGCCAGCAGCTTAGCGGTGAGTTGGCTAGCGGATTCCTACGAGCAGTACTTC
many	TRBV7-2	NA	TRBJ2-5	CASSRILGGAQETQYF	TGTGCCAGCAGCCGCATCCTAGGGGGAGCACAAGAGACCCAGTACTTC
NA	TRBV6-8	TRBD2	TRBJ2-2	CASSSSGRAGELFF	TGTGCCAGCTCCTCTAGCGGGAGGGCCGGGGAGCTGTTTTTT
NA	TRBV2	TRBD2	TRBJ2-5	CASKARTRSPETQYF	TGTGCCAGCAAAGCTCGGACTAGATCACCGGAGACCCAGTACTTC
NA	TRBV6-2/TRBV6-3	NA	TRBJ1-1	CASSYLILDTEAFF	TGTGCCAGCAGTTACCTTATTTTGGACACTGAAGCTTTCTTT
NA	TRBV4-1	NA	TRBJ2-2	CASSLIPPSGELFF	TGCGCCAGCAGCCTCATCCCCCCGTCCGGGGAGCTGTTTTTT
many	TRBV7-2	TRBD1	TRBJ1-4	CASSPQGQRNEKLFF	TGTGCCAGCAGCCCGCAGGGACAGCGAAATGAAAAACTGTTTTTT
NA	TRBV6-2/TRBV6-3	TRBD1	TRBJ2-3	CASSYLGTATDTQYF	TGTGCCAGCAGTTATCTCGGGACAGCCACAGATACGCAGTATTTT
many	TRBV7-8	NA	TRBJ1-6	CASSLAIQGSSYNSPLHF	TGTGCCAGCAGCTTAGCGATTCAGGGGAGCTCCTATAATTCACCCCTCCACTTT
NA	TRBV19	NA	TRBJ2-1	CASSIDRGTDEQFF	TGTGCCAGTAGTATAGATCGGGGGACCGATGAGCAGTTCTTC
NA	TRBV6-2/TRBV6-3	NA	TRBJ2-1	CAVGGPYNEQFF	TGTGCCGTCGGAGGGCCCTACAATGAGCAGTTCTTC
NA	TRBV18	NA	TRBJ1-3	CASSPQGPSSGNTIYF	TGTGCCAGCTCACCACAGGGACCCAGCTCTGGAAACACCATATATTTT
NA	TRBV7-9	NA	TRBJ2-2	CASRTRNLGELFF	TGTGCCAGCAGGACTAGAAATCTCGGGGAGCTGTTTTTT
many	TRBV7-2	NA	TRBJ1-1	CASSLGEGRVTEAFF	TGTGCCAGCAGCTTAGGAGAGGGGAGGGTCACTGAAGCTTTCTTT
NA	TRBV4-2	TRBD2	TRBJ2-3	CASSQGLAGIDTQYF	TGTGCCAGCAGCCAAGGACTAGCGGGGATAGATACGCAGTATTTT
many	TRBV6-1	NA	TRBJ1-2	CASTVTENYGYTF	TGTGCCAGCACCGTGACAGAGAACTATGGCTACACCTTC